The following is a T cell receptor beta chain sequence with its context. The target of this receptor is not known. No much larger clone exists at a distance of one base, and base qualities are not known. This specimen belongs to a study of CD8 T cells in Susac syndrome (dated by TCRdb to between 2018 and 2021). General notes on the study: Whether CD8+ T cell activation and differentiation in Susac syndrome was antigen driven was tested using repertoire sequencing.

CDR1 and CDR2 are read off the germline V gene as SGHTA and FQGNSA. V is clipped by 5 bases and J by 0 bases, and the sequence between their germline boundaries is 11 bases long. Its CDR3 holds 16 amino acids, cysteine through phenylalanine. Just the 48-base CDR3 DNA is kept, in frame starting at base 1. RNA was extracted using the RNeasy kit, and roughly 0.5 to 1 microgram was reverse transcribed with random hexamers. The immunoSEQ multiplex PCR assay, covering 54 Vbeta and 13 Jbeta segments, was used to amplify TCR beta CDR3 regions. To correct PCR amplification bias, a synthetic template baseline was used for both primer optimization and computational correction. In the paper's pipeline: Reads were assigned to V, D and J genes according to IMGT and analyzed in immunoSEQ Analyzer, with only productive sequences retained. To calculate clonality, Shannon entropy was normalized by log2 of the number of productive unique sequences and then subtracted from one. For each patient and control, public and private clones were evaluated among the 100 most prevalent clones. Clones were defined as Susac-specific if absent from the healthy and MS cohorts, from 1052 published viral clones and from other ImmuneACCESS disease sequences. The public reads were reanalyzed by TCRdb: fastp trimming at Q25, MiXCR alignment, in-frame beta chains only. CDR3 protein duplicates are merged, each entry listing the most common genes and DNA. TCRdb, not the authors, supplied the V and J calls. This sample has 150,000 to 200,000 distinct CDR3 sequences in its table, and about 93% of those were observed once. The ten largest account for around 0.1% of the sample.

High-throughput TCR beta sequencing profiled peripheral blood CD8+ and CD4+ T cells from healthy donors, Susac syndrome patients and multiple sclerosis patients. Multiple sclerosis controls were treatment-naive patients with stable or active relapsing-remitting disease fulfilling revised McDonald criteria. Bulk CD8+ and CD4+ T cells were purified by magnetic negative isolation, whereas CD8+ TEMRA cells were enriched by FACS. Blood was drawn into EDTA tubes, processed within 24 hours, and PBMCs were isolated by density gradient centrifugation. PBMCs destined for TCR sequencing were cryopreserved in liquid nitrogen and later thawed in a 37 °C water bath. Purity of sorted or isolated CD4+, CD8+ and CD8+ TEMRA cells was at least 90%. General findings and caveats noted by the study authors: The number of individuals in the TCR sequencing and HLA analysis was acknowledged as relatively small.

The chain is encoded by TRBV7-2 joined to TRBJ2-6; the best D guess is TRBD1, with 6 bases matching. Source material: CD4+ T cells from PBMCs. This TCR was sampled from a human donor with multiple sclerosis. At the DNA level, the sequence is TGTGCCAGCAGCCCCCAAGGGGGCTCTGGGGCCAACGTCCTGACTTTC. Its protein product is CASSPQGGSGANVLTF.